The 5 T cell receptor beta chains below come from one sample, sequenced in a study of T cells after somatic rescue of genetic block (dated by TCRdb to 2019 to 2021). Libraries were prepared through the immunoSEQ multiplex PCR assay. Here the immuneACCESS table is served through TCRdb, limited to in-frame sequences with V and J called. Missing clones are a known gap in these copies; in checked studies unresolved V genes cover under half, and the rest lacks a known reason. The sample table records under 150,000 clones; 80% to 95% of these occur just once. Over 1.1% of the sample is held by the ten biggest clonotypes. Sequencing was carried out using peripheral blood mononuclear cells (PBMCs). The receptor source for this set is a woman younger than 35.

The chain employs TRBV9 and TRBJ2-3; 8 bases fit TRBD2. The germline V gene encodes CDR1 SGDLS and CDR2 YYNGEE. With 4 bases clipped from V and 0 bases from J, the junction kept 7 bases outside the gene matches. The CDR3 runs to 16 residues. CDR3 sequence reads: CASSPAGGSSTDTQYF. The DNA for the CDR3 is TGTGCCAGCAGCCCCGCGGGGGGCTCTAGCACAGATACGCAGTATTTT.

This clone appeared once. This chain uses TRBV12-1 with TRBJ1-2; TRBD1, the table's D call, lacks a check against the DNA. TRBV12-1 is a known pseudogene. The CDR3 consists of 14 residues. CDR3 residues: CASSYAEANYGYTF. The DNA for the CDR3 is TGTGCCAGCAGCTACGCAGAAGCTAACTATGGCTACACCTTC.

The chain combines TRBV6-1 with TRBJ1-2; D gene uncertain. V was cut by 3 bases and J by 2 bases, with 10 bases left in between. Per germline, CDR1 MNHNS and CDR2 SASEGT. There are 14 residues in the CDR3. This chain's CDR3 is CASSEARQNYGYTF. CDR3 in DNA: TGTGCCAGCAGTGAGGCCAGGCAAAACTATGGCTACACCTTC.

The rearrangement links TRBV6-5 to TRBJ1-5; a possible D gene is TRBD1 (5 bases). Germline V gene lookup returns CDR1 MNHEY and CDR2 SVGAGI. Trimming took off 2 bases at V and 7 bases at J, with 15 bases between the two ends. This CDR3 has 15 residues. The chain's CDR3 is CASSYRSGLGQPQHF. The CDR3 DNA follows: TGTGCCAGCAGTTACCGGTCAGGGCTCGGGCAGCCCCAGCATTTT.

The V and J genes are TRBV2 and TRBJ2-1; the match to TRBD2 covers 9 bases. CDR1 and CDR2 from the germline V gene are SNHLY and FYNNEI. This CDR3 has 14 residues. Losses at the gene ends were 6 bases for V and 9 bases for J; bases not matched to a gene: 9. CDR3 loop: CASRGGTSFGEQFF. In nucleotides, the CDR3 is TGTGCCAGCAGAGGGGGGACTAGCTTCGGTGAGCAGTTCTTC. The variable domain in full, with the rest retrieved from reference TRBV2 and TRBJ2-1, is EPEVTQTPSHQVTQMGQEVILRCVPISNHLYFYWYRQILGQKVEFLVSFYNNEISEKSEIFDDQFSVERPDGSNFTLKIRSTKLEDSAMYFCASRGGTSFGEQFFGPGTRLTVL.